Presented here are 5 T cell receptor beta chains from one specimen sequenced in a study of shared clonotypes between healthy human individuals. The table came from immunoSEQ multiplex PCR; TCRdb's copy has only in-frame clones and leaves some out. Of 450,000 to 500,000 clones in the sample, approximately 79% were seen once. Source material: PBMCs. The receptor set was obtained from a woman in her 40s in good health. Some clones in this sample may be carry-over from other donors' samples.

This clone occurred once. The genes are TRBV7-9 and TRBJ2-5; 7 nucleotides agree with TRBD1. The V gene end was trimmed by 5 bases and the J gene end by 2 bases; junction bases not matched to a gene: 8. The CDR3 sequence is 15 residues long. Germline values: CDR1 SEHNR, CDR2 FQNEAQ (reference sequence). The CDR3 sequence: CASSLLDRTQETQYF. The CDR3 nucleotides read TGTGCCAGCAGCCTCCTGGACAGGACGCAAGAGACCCAGTACTTC.

The chain links TRBV19 to TRBJ1-2; the match to TRBD1 covers 7 bases. The CDR3 totals 15 residues. Per the germline V gene, CDR1 is LNHDA and CDR2 is SQIVND (reference sequence). V lost 5 bases, J lost 5 bases, and 11 bases stayed unmatched. CDR3 bases: TGTGCCAGTAGTCCACGAGGGACAGACACATATGGCTACACCTTC. Translation gives CASSPRGTDTYGYTF.

The rearrangement uses TRBV2 and TRBJ1-4; 8 bases are shared with TRBD1. CDR3 size: 17 residues. The V gene's germline CDR1 is SNHLY and CDR2 FYNNEI. The V gene end was trimmed by 7 bases and the J gene end by 2 bases; junction bases not matched to a gene: 12. The CDR3 coding sequence is TGTGCCAGCACCAAGACAGGGGTCGAGATGACTAATGAAAAACTGTTTTTT. Residues: CASTKTGVEMTNEKLFF.

In DNA form, the CDR3 reads TGTGCCAGCAGCCGTGGAACGAGCCTAAACTATGGCTACACCTTC. This translates into CASSRGTSLNYGYTF. The J gene is TRBJ1-2, the V gene TRBV5-5; unclear D gene. Trimming pared 4 bases from V and 2 bases from J, leaving 15 bases between. Per the germline V gene, CDR1 is SGHKS and CDR2 is YYEKEE (reference sequence). This CDR3 region has 15 residues. The variable domain in full, with the rest retrieved from reference TRBV5-5 and TRBJ1-2, is DAGVTQSPTHLIKTRGQQVTLRCSPISGHKSVSWYQQVLGQGPQFIFQYYEKEERGRGNFPDRFSARQFPNYSSELNVNALLLGDSALYLCASSRGTSLNYGYTFGSGTRLTVV.

J is TRBJ2-5 and V is TRBV9; D might be TRBD1 (6 bases). Per the germline V gene, CDR1 is SGDLS and CDR2 is YYNGEE. This CDR3 comprises 14 residues. V lost 0 bases and J lost 9, with 15 bases in between. This CDR3 is CASSVDMGAMPQYF. DNA for the CDR3: TGTGCCAGCAGCGTAGATATGGGGGCCATGCCCCAGTACTTC. The full variable domain, with the rest looked up from reference TRBV9 and TRBJ2-5, is DSGVTQTPKHLITATGQRVTLRCSPRSGDLSVYWYQQSLDQGLQFLIQYYNGEERAKGNILERFSAQQFPDLHSELNLSSLELGDSALYFCASSVDMGAMPQYFGPGTRLLVL.